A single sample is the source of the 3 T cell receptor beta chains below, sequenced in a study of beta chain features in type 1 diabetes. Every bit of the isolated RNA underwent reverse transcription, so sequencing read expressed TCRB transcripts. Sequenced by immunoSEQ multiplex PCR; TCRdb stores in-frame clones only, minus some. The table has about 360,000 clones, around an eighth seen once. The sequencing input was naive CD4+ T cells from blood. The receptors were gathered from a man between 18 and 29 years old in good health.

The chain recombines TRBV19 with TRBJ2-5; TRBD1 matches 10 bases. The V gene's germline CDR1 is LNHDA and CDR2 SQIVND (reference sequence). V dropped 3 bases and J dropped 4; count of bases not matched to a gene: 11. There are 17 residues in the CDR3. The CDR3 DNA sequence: TGTGCCAGTAGTATCTCCGCGACAGGGGGCGGACCAGAGACCCAGTACTTC. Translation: CASSISATGGGPETQYF.

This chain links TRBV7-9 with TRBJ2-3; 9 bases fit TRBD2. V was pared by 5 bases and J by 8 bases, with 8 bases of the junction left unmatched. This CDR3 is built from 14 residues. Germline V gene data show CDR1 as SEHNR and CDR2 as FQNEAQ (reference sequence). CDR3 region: CASSRAAGGSTQYF. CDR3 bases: TGTGCCAGCAGCCGGGCAGCGGGGGGTAGTACGCAGTATTTT.

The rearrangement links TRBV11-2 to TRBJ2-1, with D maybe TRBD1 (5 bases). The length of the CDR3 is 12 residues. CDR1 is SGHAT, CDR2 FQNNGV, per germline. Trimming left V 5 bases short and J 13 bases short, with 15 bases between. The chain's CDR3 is CASSNSLTDQFF. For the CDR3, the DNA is TGTGCCAGCAGCAACTCCTTGACAGACCAGTTCTTC.